This T cell receptor beta chain was identified during a study of cytomegalovirus exposure and HLA in healthy donors. Primers: 60 Vbeta forward and 13 Jbeta reverse. Sequencing was performed with immunoSEQ multiplex PCR; in TCRdb, only in-frame clones are kept and a portion is missing. This sample yields about 130,000 clones, of which 80% are seen a single time; 7% to 9.5% belongs to the top ten. In germline, CDR1 is MNHEY, CDR2 SVGAGI. The CDR3 is 15 amino acids. V dropped 2 bases and J dropped 4; count of bases not matched to a gene: 4. Sequencing input: PBMCs. The sequence came from a man aged 25 to 40 in good health and CMV-seropositive. The chain has TRBV6-5 and TRBJ2-5; 10 bases fit TRBD2. As DNA, the CDR3 is TGTGCCAGCAGTTACAGGCGGACTAGCGGAGAGACCCAGTACTTC. Protein: CASSYRRTSGETQYF.